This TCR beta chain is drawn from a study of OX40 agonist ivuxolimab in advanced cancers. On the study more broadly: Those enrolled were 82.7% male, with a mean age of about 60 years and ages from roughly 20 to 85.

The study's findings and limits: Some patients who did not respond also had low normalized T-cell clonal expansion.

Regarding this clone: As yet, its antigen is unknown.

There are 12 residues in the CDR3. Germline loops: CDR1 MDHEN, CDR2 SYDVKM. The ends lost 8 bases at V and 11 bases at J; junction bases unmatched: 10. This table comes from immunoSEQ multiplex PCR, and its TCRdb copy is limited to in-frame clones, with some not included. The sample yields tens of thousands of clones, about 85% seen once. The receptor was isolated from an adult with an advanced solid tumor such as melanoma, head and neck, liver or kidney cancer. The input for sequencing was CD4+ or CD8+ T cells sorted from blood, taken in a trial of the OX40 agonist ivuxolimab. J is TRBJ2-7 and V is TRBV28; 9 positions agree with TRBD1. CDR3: CASPWDRAMEYF. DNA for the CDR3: TGTGCCAGCCCTTGGGACAGGGCTATGGAGTACTTC.